This T cell receptor beta chain was retrieved from a study of cytomegalovirus exposure and HLA in healthy donors. Study-level background: Among the approximately 430 donors who were genotyped, 81% fell in the genetic ancestry cluster that is associated with self-reported Caucasian donors.

The CDR3 spans 15 residues. Germline trimming cut 2 bases from V and 12 bases from J; bases unmatched to any gene: 14. The germline V gene has CDR1 GTSNPN and CDR2 SVGIG (reference sequence). In the PCR, 60 Vbeta and 13 Jbeta primers were used. The assay was immunoSEQ multiplex PCR, and TCRdb's table has in-frame clones only and misses some. This table holds around 200,000 clones, over 80% found once. This receptor was identified in a man aged 50-60 years in good health and CMV-seronegative. Sequencing was performed on PBMCs. The chain is built from TRBV30 and TRBJ2-1, with 9 bases fitting TRBD2. The CDR3 nucleotides are TGTGCCTGGAGTCGTGGGTATGGGCGGGAGGGCTGGCAGTTCTTC. This codes for CAWSRGYGREGWQFF. Together with reference TRBV30 and TRBJ2-1, the CDR3 gives the full variable domain: SQTIHQWPATLVQPVGSPLSLECTVEGTSNPNLYWYRQAAGRGLQLLFYSVGIGQISSEVPQNLSASRPQDRQFILSSKKLLLSDSGFYLCAWSRGYGREGWQFFGPGTRLTVL.